The 28 T cell receptor beta chains below were found in one sample sequenced in a study of blood T cell repertoires in COVID-19. The assay was immunoSEQ multiplex PCR, and TCRdb's table has in-frame clones only and misses some. The table records roughly 350,000 clones, more than 75% of them present only once. Sequencing input: peripheral blood. These receptors originate from a woman aged 25 to 39 with COVID-19, enrolled during active disease.

The chain carries TRBV11-3 and TRBJ2-5, with 14 bases lining up with TRBD2. Germline V CDR1 and CDR2: SGHNT, YENEEA. V lost 5 bases to trimming and J lost 5 bases; unmatched junction nucleotides: 10. CDR3 length: 17 amino acids. CDR3 region: CASSPGLAGVQGETQYF. The CDR3 nucleotides are TGTGCCAGCAGCCCGGGACTAGCGGGAGTACAGGGGGAGACCCAGTACTTC.

The J gene is TRBJ1-6, the V gene TRBV9; D may be TRBD1 (5 bases). CDR1 is SGDLS and CDR2 is YYNGEE in the germline V gene. The CDR3 is made up of 14 amino acids. V dropped 3 bases and J dropped 6 bases, with 10 bases sitting between them. In DNA form, the CDR3 reads TGTGCCAGCAGCGCGACAGCGACTAATTCACCCCTCCACTTT. Residues: CASSATATNSPLHF.

This rearrangement joins TRBV5-8 to TRBJ2-3; 8 bases match TRBD2. Per the germline V gene, CDR1 is SGHTS and CDR2 is YDEGEE. The trim removed 3 bases at V and 2 bases at J, leaving 5 bases unmatched. This CDR3 has 15 residues. Written as DNA, the CDR3 is TGTGCCAGCAGCTCGTTAGCGGGATTCACAGATACGCAGTATTTT. It yields the protein CASSSLAGFTDTQYF.

This clone has just a few counts. The rearrangement joins TRBV2 to TRBJ2-7, with a tentative D call TRBD1 (5 bases). There are 12 residues in the CDR3. Germline CDR1 SNHLY, CDR2 FYNNEI. V was shortened by 7 bases and J by 2 bases, with 9 bases between the two germline ends. The CDR3 protein is CASKTAAYEQYF. The CDR3 DNA sequence: TGTGCCAGCAAGACAGCCGCCTACGAGCAGTACTTC.

CDR3: CASSSGTTTDTQYF. The CDR3 nucleotides read TGTGCCAGCTCATCAGGGACTACCACAGATACGCAGTATTTT. V usage is TRBV18 and J usage is TRBJ2-3, with 7 positions matching TRBD2. Germline CDR1 and CDR2: KGHSH and LQKENI. The V and J ends lost 5 bases and 2 bases, in that order; junction bases with no gene match: 4. The CDR3 is 14 amino acids.

The chain recombines TRBV10-2 with TRBJ1-4; 7 nucleotides line up with TRBD1. There are 15 residues in the CDR3. Trimming took 6 bases from V and 7 from J; bases not matched to a gene: 11. Germline V gene lookup returns CDR1 WSHSY and CDR2 SAAADI. The DNA of the CDR3 is TGCGCCAGCAGCAAAGGGGGCAGGGTACCTGAAAAACTGTTTTTT. It is translated as CASSKGGRVPEKLFF.

This rearrangement joins TRBV28 to TRBJ2-3; D perhaps matches TRBD2 (6 bases). Germline lookup yields CDR1 MDHEN and CDR2 SYDVKM. The CDR3 consists of 16 residues. V was cut by 4 bases and J by 8 bases, with 22 bases left in between. As DNA, the CDR3 is TGTGCCAGCAGTTCAGACCCCGGAGGGGCCCCGCGTACGCAGTATTTT. It translates to CASSSDPGGAPRTQYF.

The CDR3 DNA sequence: TGTGCCAGCAGCCCAGGGGACAGGGGGCTCGGGCATCAGCCCCAGCATTTT. This translates into CASSPGDRGLGHQPQHF. The chain couples TRBV7-9 to TRBJ1-5; 12 bases fit TRBD1. The CDR3 loop spans 17 amino acids. After removal of 5 bases from V and 5 bases from J, the junction contained 10 bases not matched to a gene. Looked up from germline, CDR1 is SEHNR and CDR2 is FQNEAQ (reference sequence).

This chain uses TRBV2 with TRBJ2-1, with D perhaps TRBD1 (6 bases). Per the germline V gene, CDR1 is SNHLY and CDR2 is FYNNEI. CDR3 length equals 14 residues. Trimming cost V 7 bases and J 10 bases, with 20 bases left between them. Written as DNA, the CDR3 is TGTGCCAGCATTGAGACAGGATCCCTGGGGGAGCAGTTCTTC. This codes for CASIETGSLGEQFF.

This clone was seen once. The chain is built from TRBV18 and TRBJ2-3, with D maybe TRBD1 (6 bases). The CDR3 runs to 15 residues. Per the germline V gene, CDR1 is KGHSH and CDR2 is LQKENI. Trimming took 3 bases from V and 2 from J, leaving 12 bases between them. As DNA, the CDR3 is TGTGCCAGCTCACCGAGTCAGGGGAACACAGATACGCAGTATTTT. Translated, it gives CASSPSQGNTDTQYF.

The V call is TRBV5-4, the J call TRBJ2-7, with 14 bases aligning to TRBD2. The ends lost 5 bases at V and 0 bases at J; junction bases unmatched: 10. CDR3 size: 18 residues. Per the germline V gene, CDR1 is SGHNT and CDR2 is YYREEE (reference sequence). The CDR3 spells CASSKGLAGASSSYEQYF. The CDR3 DNA is TGTGCCAGCAGTAAGGGACTAGCGGGGGCTTCTAGCTCCTACGAGCAGTACTTC.

This clone was seen a few times. The chain has TRBV28 and TRBJ1-5; no firm D call. CDR1 is MDHEN, CDR2 SYDVKM, per germline. CDR3 length: 11 residues. V dropped 8 bases and J dropped 0 bases, with 2 bases sitting between them. This chain's CDR3 is CASHSNQPQHF. The DNA for the CDR3 is TGTGCCAGCCATAGCAATCAGCCCCAGCATTTT. The full variable domain, rest sourced from reference TRBV28 and TRBJ1-5, is DVKVTQSSRYLVKRTGEKVFLECVQDMDHENMFWYRQDPGLGLRLIYFSYDVKMKEKGDIPEGYSVSREKKERFSLILESASTNQTSMYLCASHSNQPQHFGDGTRLSIL.

This clone appeared a single time. This chain links TRBV10-3 with TRBJ2-3, with D perhaps matching TRBD1 (5 bases). The CDR3 totals 14 residues. Deletions cut 3 bases from V and 2 bases from J, with 9 bases between. Germline V lookup: CDR1 ENHRY, CDR2 SYGVKD. The CDR3 loop is CAISESRVTDTQYF. CDR3 nucleotide sequence: TGTGCCATCAGTGAATCCAGGGTCACAGATACGCAGTATTTT.

The sample holds one count of this clone. In DNA, the CDR3 is TGTGCCAGCAGCAAACGGGTGACTAGCTTGGGTGAGCAGTTCTTC. Its translation: CASSKRVTSLGEQFF. The chain carries TRBV21-1 and TRBJ2-1; the DNA was not compared with TRBD2, the D call given in the table. TRBV21-1 is described as a pseudogene. The CDR3 has 15 amino acids.

The rearrangement joins TRBV2 to TRBJ1-6; the D is unclear. CDR3 size: 13 residues. V lost 4 bases and J 3 bases, leaving 4 bases between the germline ends. In germline, CDR1 is SNHLY, CDR2 FYNNEI. CDR3 sequence reads: CASSGDYNSPLHF. CDR3 sequence (DNA): TGTGCCAGCAGTGGAGACTATAATTCACCCCTCCACTTT.

V and J are TRBV2 and TRBJ2-1; 8 nucleotides match TRBD2. V shed 8 bases and J 9 bases; nucleotides not matched to a gene: 9. Looked up from germline, CDR1 is SNHLY and CDR2 is FYNNEI. The CDR3 loop spans 13 amino acids. The CDR3: CASGLAQRGEQFF. CDR3 nucleotide sequence: TGTGCCAGCGGACTAGCCCAACGAGGTGAGCAGTTCTTC.

In regard to this clone: A much bigger clone sits one base away, suggesting this may be a read error. The chain recombines TRBV7-2 with TRBJ2-7, with TRBD1 identical over 8 bases. The CDR3 sequence is 13 residues long. Per the germline V gene, CDR1 is SGHTA and CDR2 is FQGNSA. The trim removed 2 bases at V and 3 bases at J, leaving 0 bases unmatched. The CDR3 DNA reads as TGTGCCAGCAGCTTAACAGGGGGCTACGAGCAGTACTTC. This sequence encodes CASSLTGGYEQYF.

This clone was counted a few times. The rearrangement joins TRBV24-1 to TRBJ1-1; D remains ambiguous. The germline V gene encodes CDR1 KGHDR and CDR2 SFDVKD. The CDR3 totals 12 residues. V was trimmed by 1 base and J by 11 bases, leaving 10 bases between them. As DNA, the CDR3 is TGTGCCACCAGTGATTTTGGTGAAGCGGCTTTCTTT. Its protein is CATSDFGEAAFF.

The J gene is TRBJ2-1, the V gene TRBV24-1, with 10 positions matching TRBD2. Germline V gives CDR1 KGHDR, CDR2 SFDVKD. With V trimmed by 7 bases and J by 5 bases, 7 bases remained unmatched. The CDR3 totals 15 residues. The DNA for the CDR3 is TGTGCCACCAGGGGTAGCGGGAGGTTTAACAATGAGCAGTTCTTC. It is translated as CATRGSGRFNNEQFF.

This clone was detected only once. The V gene is TRBV6-5, the J gene TRBJ2-3; possible D gene TRBD2, 6 bases. The CDR3 runs 13 residues. Trimming shortened V by 7 bases and J by 2 bases, and 10 bases separated the two germline ends. The V gene's germline CDR1 is MNHEY and CDR2 SVGAGI. Written as DNA, the CDR3 is TGTGCCAGCAACGGGAGAAACACAGATACGCAGTATTTT. Protein product: CASNGRNTDTQYF.

The V call is TRBV4-1, the J call TRBJ2-7, with 10 bases identical to TRBD2. V was clipped by 0 bases and J by 2 bases; unmatched bases: 7. Germline V lookup: CDR1 MGHRA, CDR2 YSYEKL. The CDR3 length is 17 residues. The CDR3 is CASSQDSRSGRAYEQYF. The CDR3 DNA follows: TGCGCCAGCAGCCAAGATAGCCGGAGCGGGAGGGCCTACGAGCAGTACTTC.

V and J are TRBV19 and TRBJ1-6, with D possibly matching TRBD1 (5 bases). Germline V gives CDR1 LNHDA, CDR2 SQIVND (reference sequence). CDR3 length: 14 residues. V lost 2 bases and J lost 7, with 9 bases in between. The CDR3 nucleotides read TGTGCCAGTAGTATATTGGGGGGAAATTCACCCCTCCACTTT. This sequence encodes CASSILGGNSPLHF.

This chain uses TRBV28 with TRBJ1-4; D gene unclear. The CDR3 spans 12 residues. V was cut by 6 bases and J by 3 bases, with 5 bases left in between. The V gene's germline CDR1 is MDHEN and CDR2 SYDVKM. The CDR3 DNA sequence: TGTGCCAGCAGGGCCCCTAATGAAAAACTGTTTTTT. Its translation: CASRAPNEKLFF.

The rearrangement links TRBV30 to TRBJ2-2; 10 nucleotides agree with TRBD2. The CDR3 contains 13 residues. V lost 4 bases, J lost 6 bases, and 2 bases stayed unmatched. Germline V gene sequence: CDR1 GTSNPN, CDR2 SVGIG (reference sequence). The CDR3 region has the DNA TGTGCCTGGACGGGACTAGCGTCCGGGGAGCTGTTTTTT. This gives the protein CAWTGLASGELFF.

The chain links TRBV9 to TRBJ2-7, with D tentatively TRBD2 (5 bases). V lost 3 bases and J 7 bases, leaving 17 bases between the germline ends. CDR3 size: 14 residues. Germline-derived CDR1 and CDR2 are SGDLS and YYNGEE. CDR3 amino acids: CASSGTPSAREQYF. For the CDR3, the DNA is TGTGCCAGCAGCGGGACTCCCTCCGCGAGGGAGCAGTACTTC.

This clone was counted a single time. The V call is TRBV6-2 or TRBV6-3, the J call TRBJ2-5; 15 nucleotides line up with TRBD2. The CDR3 consists of 15 residues. The junction had 4 bases not matched to a gene; V was cut back by 6 bases and J by 5 bases. Germline V gene lookup returns CDR1 MNHEY and CDR2 SVGEGT. The CDR3 bases are TGTGCCAGCAGCCCAGGACTAGCGGGAGGGGAGACCCAGTACTTC. It encodes CASSPGLAGGETQYF.

The chain employs TRBV19 and TRBJ1-3; D unresolved. The CDR3 spans 13 residues. The ends were cut back, 6 bases at V and 1 base at J, with 7 bases in the middle. Germline V gene lookup returns CDR1 LNHDA and CDR2 SQIVND (reference sequence). CDR3 amino acids: CASREDSGNTIYF. The CDR3 DNA sequence: TGTGCCAGTAGGGAGGATTCTGGAAACACCATATATTTT.

CDR3 nucleotide sequence: TGTGCCAGCAGCTTGGCCCAGAACACTGAAGCTTTCTTT. It is translated as CASSLAQNTEAFF. This chain links TRBV5-6 with TRBJ1-1, with D unresolved. This CDR3 region has 13 residues. V was clipped by 0 bases and J by 1 base, with 4 bases between them. Germline V gene sequence: CDR1 SGHDT, CDR2 YYEEEE.